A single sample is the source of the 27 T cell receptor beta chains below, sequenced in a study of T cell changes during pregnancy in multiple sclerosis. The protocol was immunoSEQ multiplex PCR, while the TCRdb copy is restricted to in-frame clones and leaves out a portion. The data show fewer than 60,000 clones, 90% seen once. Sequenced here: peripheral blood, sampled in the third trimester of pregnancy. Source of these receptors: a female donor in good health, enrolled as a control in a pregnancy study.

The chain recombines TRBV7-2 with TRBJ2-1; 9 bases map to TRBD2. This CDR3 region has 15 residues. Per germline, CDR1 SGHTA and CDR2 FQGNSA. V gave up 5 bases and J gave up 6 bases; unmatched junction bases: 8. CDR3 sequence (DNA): TGTGCCAGCAGCCCGGCCCCAGCGGGGGGCAATGAGCAGTTCTTC. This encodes CASSPAPAGGNEQFF.

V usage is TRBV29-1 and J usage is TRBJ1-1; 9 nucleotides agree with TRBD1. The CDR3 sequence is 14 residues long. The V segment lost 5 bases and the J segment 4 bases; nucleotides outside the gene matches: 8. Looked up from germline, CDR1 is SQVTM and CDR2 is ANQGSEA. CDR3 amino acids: CSVCEQGAGTEAFF. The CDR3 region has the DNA TGCAGCGTTTGCGAACAGGGGGCGGGCACTGAAGCTTTCTTT.

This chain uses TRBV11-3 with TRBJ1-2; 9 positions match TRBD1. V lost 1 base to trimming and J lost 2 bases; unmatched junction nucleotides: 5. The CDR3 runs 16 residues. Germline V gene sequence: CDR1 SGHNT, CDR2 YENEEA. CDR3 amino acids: CASSLAWTGVNYGYTF. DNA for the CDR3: TGTGCCAGCAGCTTAGCCTGGACAGGGGTGAACTATGGCTACACCTTC.

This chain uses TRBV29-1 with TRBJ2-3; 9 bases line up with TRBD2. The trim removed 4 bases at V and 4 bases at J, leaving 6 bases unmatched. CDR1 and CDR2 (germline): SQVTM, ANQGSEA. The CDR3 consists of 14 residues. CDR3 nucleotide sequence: TGCAGCGTTGCGGTAGCGGGAGTTCCAGATACGCAGTATTTT. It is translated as CSVAVAGVPDTQYF.

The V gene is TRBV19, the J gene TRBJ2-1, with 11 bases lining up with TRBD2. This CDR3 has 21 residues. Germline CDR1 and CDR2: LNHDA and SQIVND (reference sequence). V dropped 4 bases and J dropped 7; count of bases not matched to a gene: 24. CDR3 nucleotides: TGTGCCAGTAGTACCGGGTCTGCTTTCCCGTCTAGCGGGGGGTCACCGAATGAGCAGTTCTTC. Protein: CASSTGSAFPSSGGSPNEQFF.

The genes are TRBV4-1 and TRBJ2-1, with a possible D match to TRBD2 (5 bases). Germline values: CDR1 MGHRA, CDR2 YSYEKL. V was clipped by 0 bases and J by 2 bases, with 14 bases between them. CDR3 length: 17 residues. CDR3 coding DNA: TGCGCCAGCAGCCAAGATATTCGGGGAGCTACCTACAATGAGCAGTTCTTC. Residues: CASSQDIRGATYNEQFF.

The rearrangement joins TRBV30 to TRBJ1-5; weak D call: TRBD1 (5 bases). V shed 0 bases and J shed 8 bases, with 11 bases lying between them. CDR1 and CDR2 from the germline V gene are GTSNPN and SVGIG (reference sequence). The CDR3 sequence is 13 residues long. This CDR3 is CAWSVAGSEPQHF. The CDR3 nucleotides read TGTGCCTGGAGTGTCGCAGGGTCGGAGCCCCAGCATTTT.

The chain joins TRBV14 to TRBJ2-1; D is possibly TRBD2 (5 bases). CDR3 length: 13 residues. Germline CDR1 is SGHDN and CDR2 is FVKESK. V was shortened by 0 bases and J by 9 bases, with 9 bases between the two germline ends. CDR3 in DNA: TGTGCCAGCAGCCAAGATGCAAGCGGTGAGCAGTTCTTC. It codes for CASSQDASGEQFF.

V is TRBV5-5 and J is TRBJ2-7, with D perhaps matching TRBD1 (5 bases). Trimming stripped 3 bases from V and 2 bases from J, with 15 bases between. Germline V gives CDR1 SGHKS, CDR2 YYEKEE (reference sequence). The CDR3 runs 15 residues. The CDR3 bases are TGTGCCAGCAGCTCTGCGTTTCAGGGAACCTACGAGCAGTACTTC. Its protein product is CASSSAFQGTYEQYF.

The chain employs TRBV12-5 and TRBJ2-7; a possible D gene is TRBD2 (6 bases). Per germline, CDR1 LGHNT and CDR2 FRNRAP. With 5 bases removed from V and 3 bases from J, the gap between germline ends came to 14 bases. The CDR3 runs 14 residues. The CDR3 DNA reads TGTGCTAGTGGTCCCCGACTAGTAAGCTACGAGCAGTACTTC. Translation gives CASGPRLVSYEQYF.

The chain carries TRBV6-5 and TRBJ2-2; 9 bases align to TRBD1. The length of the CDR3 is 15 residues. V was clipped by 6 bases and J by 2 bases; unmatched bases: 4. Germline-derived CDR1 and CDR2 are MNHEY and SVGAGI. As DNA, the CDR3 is TGTGCCAGCAGCTGGGACAGGGCCAACACCGGGGAGCTGTTTTTT. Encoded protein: CASSWDRANTGELFF.

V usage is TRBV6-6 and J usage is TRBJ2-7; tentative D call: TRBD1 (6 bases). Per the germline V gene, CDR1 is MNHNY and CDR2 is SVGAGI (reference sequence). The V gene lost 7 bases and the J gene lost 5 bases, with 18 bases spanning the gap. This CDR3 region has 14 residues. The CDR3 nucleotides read TGTGCCAGCACCTTAAAACAGGGTATCAACGAGCAGTACTTC. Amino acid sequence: CASTLKQGINEQYF.

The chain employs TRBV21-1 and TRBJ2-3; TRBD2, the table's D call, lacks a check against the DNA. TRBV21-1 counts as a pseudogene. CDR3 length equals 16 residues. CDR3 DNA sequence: TGTGCCAGCAGCAAAGGACTAGCGGGGGGTGCAGATACGCAGTATTTT. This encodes CASSKGLAGGADTQYF.

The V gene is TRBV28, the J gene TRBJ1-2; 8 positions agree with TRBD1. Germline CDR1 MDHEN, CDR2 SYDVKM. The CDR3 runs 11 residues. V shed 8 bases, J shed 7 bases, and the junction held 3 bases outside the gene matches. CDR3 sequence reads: CASQGAGGYTF. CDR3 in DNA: TGTGCCAGCCAGGGGGCTGGTGGCTACACCTTC.

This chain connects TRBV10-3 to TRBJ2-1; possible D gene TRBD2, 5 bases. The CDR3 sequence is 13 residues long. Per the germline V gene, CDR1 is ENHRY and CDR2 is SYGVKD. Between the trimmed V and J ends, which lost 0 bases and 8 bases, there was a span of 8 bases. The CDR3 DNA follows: TGTGCCATCAGTGAGTCGAGGGTCGATGAGCAGTTCTTC. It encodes CAISESRVDEQFF.

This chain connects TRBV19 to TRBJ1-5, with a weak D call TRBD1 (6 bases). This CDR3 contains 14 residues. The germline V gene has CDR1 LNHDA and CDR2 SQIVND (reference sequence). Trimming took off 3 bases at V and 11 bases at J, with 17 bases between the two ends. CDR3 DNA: TGTGCCAGTAGTATCGGACAGACCCTTACGGCCCAGCATTTT. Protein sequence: CASSIGQTLTAQHF. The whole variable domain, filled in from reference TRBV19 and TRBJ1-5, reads DGGITQSPKYLFRKEGQNVTLSCEQNLNHDAMYWYRQDPGQGLRLIYYSQIVNDFQKGDIAEGYSVSREKKESFPLTVTSAQKNPTAFYLCASSIGQTLTAQHFGDGTRLSIL.

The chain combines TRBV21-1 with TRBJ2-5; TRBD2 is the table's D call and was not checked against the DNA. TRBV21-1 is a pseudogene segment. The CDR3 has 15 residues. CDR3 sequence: CASSKVPRERETQYF. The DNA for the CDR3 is TGTGCCAGCAGCAAGGTCCCCCGGGAGAGAGAGACCCAGTACTTC.

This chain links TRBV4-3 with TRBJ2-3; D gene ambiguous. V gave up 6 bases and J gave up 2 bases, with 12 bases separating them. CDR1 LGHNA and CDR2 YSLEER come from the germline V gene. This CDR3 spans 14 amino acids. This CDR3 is CASSVYENTDTQYF. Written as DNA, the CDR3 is TGCGCCAGCAGTGTTTACGAGAACACAGATACGCAGTATTTT.

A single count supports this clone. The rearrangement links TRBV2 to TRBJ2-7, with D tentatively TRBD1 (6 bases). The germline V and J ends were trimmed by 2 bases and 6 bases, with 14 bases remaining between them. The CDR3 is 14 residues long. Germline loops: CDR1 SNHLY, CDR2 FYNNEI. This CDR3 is CASSERDNRGEQYF. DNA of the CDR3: TGTGCCAGCAGTGAAAGGGACAATCGAGGCGAGCAGTACTTC.

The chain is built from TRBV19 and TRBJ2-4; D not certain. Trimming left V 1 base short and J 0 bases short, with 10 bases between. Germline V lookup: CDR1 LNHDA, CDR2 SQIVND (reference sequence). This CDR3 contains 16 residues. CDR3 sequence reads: CASSIAGALAKNIQYF. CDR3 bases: TGTGCCAGTAGTATAGCTGGAGCTCTAGCCAAAAACATTCAGTACTTC.

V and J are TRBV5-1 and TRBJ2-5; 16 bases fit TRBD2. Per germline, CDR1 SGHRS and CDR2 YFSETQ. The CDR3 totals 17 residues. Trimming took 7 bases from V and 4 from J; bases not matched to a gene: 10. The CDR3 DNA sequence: TGCGCCAGCTCCCGGGAGGGACTAGCGGGAGGGTCAGAGACCCAGTACTTC. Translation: CASSREGLAGGSETQYF.

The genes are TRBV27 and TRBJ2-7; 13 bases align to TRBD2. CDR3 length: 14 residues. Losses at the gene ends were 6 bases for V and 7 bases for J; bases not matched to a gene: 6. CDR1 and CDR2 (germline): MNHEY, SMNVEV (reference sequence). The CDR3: CASRWTSGSGEQYF. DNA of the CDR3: TGTGCCAGCAGGTGGACTAGCGGGAGTGGTGAGCAGTACTTC.

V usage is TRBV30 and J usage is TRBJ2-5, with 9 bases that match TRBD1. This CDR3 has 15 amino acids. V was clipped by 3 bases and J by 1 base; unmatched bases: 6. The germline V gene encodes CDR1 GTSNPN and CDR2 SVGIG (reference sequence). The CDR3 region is CAWRRTGVTQETQYF. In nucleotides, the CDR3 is TGTGCCTGGAGAAGGACAGGGGTCACCCAAGAGACCCAGTACTTC.

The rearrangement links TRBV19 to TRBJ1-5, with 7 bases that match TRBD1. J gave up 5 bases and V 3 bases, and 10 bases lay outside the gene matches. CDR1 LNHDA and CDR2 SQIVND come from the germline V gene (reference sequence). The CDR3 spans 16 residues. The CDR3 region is CASSIPIDRDDQPQHF. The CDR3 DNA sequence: TGTGCCAGTAGTATCCCAATCGACAGGGATGATCAGCCCCAGCATTTT.

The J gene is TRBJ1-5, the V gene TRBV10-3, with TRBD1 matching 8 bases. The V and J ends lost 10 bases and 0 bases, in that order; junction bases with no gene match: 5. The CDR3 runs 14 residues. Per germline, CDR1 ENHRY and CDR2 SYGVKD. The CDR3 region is CASGTGYSNQPQHF. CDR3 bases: TGTGCCAGCGGGACAGGCTATAGCAATCAGCCCCAGCATTTT.

DNA of the CDR3: TGTGCCAGCAGCTTAGAAGGGGCTGGGCGCACTGAAGCTTTCTTT. Amino acids: CASSLEGAGRTEAFF. This chain links TRBV11-2 with TRBJ1-1, with a tentative D call TRBD1 (5 bases). The CDR3 loop spans 15 amino acids. Trimming removed 0 bases at V and 4 bases at J, with 12 bases between. Germline-derived CDR1 and CDR2 are SGHAT and FQNNGV.

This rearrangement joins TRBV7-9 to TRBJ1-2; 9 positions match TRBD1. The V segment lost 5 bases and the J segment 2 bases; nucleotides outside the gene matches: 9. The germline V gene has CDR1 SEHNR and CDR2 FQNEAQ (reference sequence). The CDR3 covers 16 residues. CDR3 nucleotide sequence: TGTGCCAGCAGCCAAGGACAGGGGATTACCAACTATGGCTACACCTTC. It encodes CASSQGQGITNYGYTF.